This TCR beta chain appears in the sequencing data of a study of T cell responses to AZD1222 COVID-19 vaccine. The study, taken as a whole, reports: Seropositivity was recorded at baseline in only 6 or 7 AZD1222 recipients. Recipients of two AZD1222 doses showed rising Spike-specific TCR breadth and depth. Females made up more of the donors, who were largely white British, and clonal diversity may have come out too low.

Using immunoSEQ multiplex PCR, the repertoire was profiled, and TCRdb retains in-frame clones only, with some absent. The table has some 78,000 clones, about 80% seen once. This clone has a handful of counts. The target antigen is unknown. This TCR came from an adult who received the AZD1222 COVID-19 vaccine. The material was peripheral blood, obtained 28 days after the second AZD1222 dose.

CDR3 region: CASSLGGGRNQPQHF. The CDR3 DNA reads as TGTGCCAGCAGCTTAGGTGGGGGCCGAAATCAGCCCCAGCATTTT. The chain recombines TRBV7-2 with TRBJ1-5, with D perhaps TRBD1 (6 bases). Germline-derived CDR1 and CDR2 are SGHTA and FQGNSA. CDR3 length: 15 residues. With 1 base removed from V and 4 bases from J, the gap between germline ends came to 11 bases.